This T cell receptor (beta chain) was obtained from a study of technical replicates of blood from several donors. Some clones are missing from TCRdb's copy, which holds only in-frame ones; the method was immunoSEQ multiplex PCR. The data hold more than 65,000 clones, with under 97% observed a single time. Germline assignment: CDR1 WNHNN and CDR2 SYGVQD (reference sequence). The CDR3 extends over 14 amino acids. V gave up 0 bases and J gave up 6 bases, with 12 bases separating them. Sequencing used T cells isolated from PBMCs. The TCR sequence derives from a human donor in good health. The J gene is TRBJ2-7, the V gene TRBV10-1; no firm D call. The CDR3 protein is CASSESTISTEQYF. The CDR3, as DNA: TGCGCCAGCAGTGAGTCAACTATATCTACCGAGCAGTACTTC.